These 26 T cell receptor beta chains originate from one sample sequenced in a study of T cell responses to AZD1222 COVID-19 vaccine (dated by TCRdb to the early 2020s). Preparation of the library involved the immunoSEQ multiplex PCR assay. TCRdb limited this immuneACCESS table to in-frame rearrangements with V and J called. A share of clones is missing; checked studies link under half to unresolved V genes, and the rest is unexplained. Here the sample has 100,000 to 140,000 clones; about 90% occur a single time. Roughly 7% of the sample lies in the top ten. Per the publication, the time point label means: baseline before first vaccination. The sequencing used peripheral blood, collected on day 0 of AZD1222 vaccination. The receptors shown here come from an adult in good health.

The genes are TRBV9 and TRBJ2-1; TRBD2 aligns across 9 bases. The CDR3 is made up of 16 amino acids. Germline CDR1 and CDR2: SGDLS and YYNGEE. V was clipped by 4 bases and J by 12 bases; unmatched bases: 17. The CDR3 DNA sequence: TGTGCCAGCAGCCCCACAGAAAGCGGGAGGCATCTGGGGCAGTTCTTC. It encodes CASSPTESGRHLGQFF.

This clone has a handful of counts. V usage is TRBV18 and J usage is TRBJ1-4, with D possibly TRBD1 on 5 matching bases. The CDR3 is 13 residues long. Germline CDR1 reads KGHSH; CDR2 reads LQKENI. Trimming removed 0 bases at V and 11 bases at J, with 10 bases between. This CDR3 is CASSPPGTKKLFF. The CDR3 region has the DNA TGTGCCAGCTCACCACCAGGGACGAAGAAACTGTTTTTT.

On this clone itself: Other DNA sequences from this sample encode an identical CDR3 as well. CDR3 region: CASSQRETQYF. CDR3 coding DNA: TGTGCCAGCAGCCAACGTGAGACCCAGTACTTC. The chain recombines TRBV3-1 (or the pseudogene TRBV3-2) with TRBJ2-5; unclear D gene. The CDR3 has 11 residues. Germline values: CDR1 LGHDT, CDR2 YNNKEL (reference sequence). V lost 2 bases and J lost 5, with 3 bases in between.

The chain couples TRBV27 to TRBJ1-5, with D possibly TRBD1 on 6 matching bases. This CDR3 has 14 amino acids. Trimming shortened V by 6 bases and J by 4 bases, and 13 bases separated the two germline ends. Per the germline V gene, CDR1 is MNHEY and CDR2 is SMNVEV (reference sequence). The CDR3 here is CASRALDRNQPQHF. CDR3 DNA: TGTGCCAGCAGAGCCCTAGACAGGAATCAGCCCCAGCATTTT.

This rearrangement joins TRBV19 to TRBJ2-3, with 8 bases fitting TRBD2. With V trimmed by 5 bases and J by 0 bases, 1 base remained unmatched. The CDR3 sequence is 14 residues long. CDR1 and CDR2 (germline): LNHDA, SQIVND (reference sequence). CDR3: CASSPSGSTDTQYF. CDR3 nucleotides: TGTGCCAGTAGTCCTAGCGGGAGCACAGATACGCAGTATTTT.

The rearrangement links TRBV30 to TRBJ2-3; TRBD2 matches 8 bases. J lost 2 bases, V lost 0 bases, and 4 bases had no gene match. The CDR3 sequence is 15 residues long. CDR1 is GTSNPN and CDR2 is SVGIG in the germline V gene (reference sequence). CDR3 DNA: TGTGCCTGGAGTGTGGGACTAGGAACCACAGATACGCAGTATTTT. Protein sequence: CAWSVGLGTTDTQYF.

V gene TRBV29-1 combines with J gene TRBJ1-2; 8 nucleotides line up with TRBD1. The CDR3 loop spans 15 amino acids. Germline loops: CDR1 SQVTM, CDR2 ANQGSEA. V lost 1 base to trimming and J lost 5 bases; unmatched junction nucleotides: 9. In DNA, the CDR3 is TGCAGCGTTGAAGCTGGGACAGGAGCAGCATATGGCTACACCTTC. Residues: CSVEAGTGAAYGYTF.

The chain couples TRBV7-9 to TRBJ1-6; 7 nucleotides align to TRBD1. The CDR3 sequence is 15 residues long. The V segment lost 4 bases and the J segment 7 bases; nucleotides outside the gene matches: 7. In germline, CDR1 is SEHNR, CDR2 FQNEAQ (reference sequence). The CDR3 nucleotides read TGTGCCAGCAGCTCGAACCGGGACAGCAATTCACCCCTCCACTTT. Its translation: CASSSNRDSNSPLHF. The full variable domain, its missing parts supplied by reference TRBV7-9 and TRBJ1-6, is DTGVSQNPRHKITKRGQNVTFRCDPISEHNRLYWYRQTLGQGPEFLTYFQNEAQLEKSRLLSDRFSAERPKGSFSTLEIQRTEQGDSAMYLCASSSNRDSNSPLHFGNGTRLTVT.

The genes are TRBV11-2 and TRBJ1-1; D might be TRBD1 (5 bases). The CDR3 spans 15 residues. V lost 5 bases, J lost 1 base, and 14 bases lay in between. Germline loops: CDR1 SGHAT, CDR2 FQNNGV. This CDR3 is CASSPSGGRNTEAFF. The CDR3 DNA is TGTGCCAGCAGCCCGAGTGGGGGAAGGAACACTGAAGCTTTCTTT.

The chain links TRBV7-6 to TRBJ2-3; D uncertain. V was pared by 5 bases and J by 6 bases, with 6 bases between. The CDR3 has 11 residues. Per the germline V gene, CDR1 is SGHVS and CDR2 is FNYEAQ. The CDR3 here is CASSPKDTQYF. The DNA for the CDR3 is TGTGCCAGCAGCCCCAAGGATACGCAGTATTTT. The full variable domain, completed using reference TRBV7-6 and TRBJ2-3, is GAGVSQSPRYKVTKRGQDVALRCDPISGHVSLYWYRQALGQGPEFLTYFNYEAQQDKSGLPNDRFSAERPEGSISTLTIQRTEQRDSAMYRCASSPKDTQYFGPGTRLTVL.

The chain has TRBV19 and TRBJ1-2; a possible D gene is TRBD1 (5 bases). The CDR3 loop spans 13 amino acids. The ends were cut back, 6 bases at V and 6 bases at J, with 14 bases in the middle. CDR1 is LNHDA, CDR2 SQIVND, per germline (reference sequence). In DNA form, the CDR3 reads TGTGCCAGTAGCCTGGCAGGGTATGATGGCTACACCTTC. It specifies CASSLAGYDGYTF.

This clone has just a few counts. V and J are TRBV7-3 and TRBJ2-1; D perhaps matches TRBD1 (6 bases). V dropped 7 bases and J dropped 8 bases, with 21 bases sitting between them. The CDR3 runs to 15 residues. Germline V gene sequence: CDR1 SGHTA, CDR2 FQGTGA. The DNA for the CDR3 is TGTGCCAGCACGCAGAATGGCAGGGGCAACGATGAGCAGTTCTTC. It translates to CASTQNGRGNDEQFF.

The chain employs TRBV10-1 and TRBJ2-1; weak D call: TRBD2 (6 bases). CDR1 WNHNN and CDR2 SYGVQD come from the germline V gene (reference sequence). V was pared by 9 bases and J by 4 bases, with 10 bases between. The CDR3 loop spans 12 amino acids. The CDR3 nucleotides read TGCGCCAGAGGCGGGATGTACAATGAGCAGTTCTTC. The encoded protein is CARGGMYNEQFF.

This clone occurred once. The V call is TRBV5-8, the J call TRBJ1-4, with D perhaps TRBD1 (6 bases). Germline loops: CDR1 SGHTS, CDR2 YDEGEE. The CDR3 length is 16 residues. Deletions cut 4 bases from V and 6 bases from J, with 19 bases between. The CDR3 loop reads CASSLLDRGQDEKLFF. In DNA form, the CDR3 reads TGTGCCAGCAGCCTCCTGGACCGGGGGCAGGATGAAAAACTGTTTTTT.

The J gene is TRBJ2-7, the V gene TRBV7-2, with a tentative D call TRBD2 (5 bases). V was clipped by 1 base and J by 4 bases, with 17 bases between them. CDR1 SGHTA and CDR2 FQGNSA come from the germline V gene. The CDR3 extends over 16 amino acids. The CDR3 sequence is CASSLGSSYSTYEQYF. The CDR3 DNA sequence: TGTGCCAGCAGCTTAGGGTCTAGCTACTCCACATACGAGCAGTACTTC.

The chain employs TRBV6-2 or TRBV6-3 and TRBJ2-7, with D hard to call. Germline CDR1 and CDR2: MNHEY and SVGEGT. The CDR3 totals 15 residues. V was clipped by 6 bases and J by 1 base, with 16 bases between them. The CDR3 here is CASRYASGESYEQYF. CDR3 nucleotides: TGTGCCAGCAGGTACGCCTCTGGGGAATCCTACGAGCAGTACTTC.

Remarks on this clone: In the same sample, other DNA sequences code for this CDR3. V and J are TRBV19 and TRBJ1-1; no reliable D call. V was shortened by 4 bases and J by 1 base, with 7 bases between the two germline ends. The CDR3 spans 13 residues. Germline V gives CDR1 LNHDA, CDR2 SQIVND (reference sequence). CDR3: CASSTQKNTEAFF. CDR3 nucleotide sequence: TGTGCCAGTAGTACTCAGAAGAACACTGAAGCTTTCTTT.

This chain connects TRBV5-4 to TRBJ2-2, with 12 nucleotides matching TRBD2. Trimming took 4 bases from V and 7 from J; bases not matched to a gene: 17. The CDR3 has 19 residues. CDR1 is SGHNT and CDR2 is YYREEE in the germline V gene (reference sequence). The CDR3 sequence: CASSPGPTSGRGRGGELFF. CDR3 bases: TGTGCCAGCAGCCCCGGACCGACTAGCGGGAGAGGAAGGGGCGGGGAGCTGTTTTTT.

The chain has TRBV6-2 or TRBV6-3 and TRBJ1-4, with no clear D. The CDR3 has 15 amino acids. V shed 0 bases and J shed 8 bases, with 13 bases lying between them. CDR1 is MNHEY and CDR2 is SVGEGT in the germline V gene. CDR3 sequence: CASSYSNPVGEKLFF. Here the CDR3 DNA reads TGTGCCAGCAGTTACTCGAACCCAGTGGGCGAAAAACTGTTTTTT.

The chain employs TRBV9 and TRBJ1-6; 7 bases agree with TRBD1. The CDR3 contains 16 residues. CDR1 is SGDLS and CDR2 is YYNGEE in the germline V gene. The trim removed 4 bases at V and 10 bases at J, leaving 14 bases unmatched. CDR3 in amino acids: CASSRGGTEYTSPLHF. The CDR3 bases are TGTGCCAGCAGCCGCGGGGGGACAGAGTATACCTCACCCCTCCACTTT. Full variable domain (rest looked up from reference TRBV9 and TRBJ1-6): DSGVTQTPKHLITATGQRVTLRCSPRSGDLSVYWYQQSLDQGLQFLIQYYNGEERAKGNILERFSAQQFPDLHSELNLSSLELGDSALYFCASSRGGTEYTSPLHFGNGTRLTVT.

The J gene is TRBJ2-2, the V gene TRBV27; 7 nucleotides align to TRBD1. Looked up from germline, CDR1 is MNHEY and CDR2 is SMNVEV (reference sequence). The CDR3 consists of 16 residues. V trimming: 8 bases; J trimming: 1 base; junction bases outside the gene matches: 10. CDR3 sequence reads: CASQFPGQRNTGELFF. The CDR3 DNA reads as TGTGCCAGCCAATTTCCGGGACAGAGGAACACCGGGGAGCTGTTTTTT.

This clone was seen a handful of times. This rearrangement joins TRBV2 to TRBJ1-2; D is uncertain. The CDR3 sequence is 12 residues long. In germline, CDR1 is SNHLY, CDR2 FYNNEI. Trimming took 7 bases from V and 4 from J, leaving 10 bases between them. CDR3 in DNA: TGTGCCAGCACCTTGACACTCTATGGCTACACCTTC. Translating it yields CASTLTLYGYTF.

The DNA of the CDR3 is TGTGCCAGCAGCTTAATAGCGGGAGTACACGAGCAGTTCTTC. It codes for CASSLIAGVHEQFF. This sequence joins TRBV11-3 and TRBJ2-1, with TRBD2 matching over 9 bases. The CDR3 has 14 residues. Trimming removed 2 bases from V and 10 bases from J; junction bases left unmatched: 6. Germline V gene sequence: CDR1 SGHNT, CDR2 YENEEA.

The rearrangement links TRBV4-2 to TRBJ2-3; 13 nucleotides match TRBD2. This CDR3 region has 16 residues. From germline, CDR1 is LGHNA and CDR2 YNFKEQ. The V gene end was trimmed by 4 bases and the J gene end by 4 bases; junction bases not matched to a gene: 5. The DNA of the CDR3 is TGTGCCAGCAGCCCTATACTAGCGGGAGGGCCAGATACGCAGTATTTT. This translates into CASSPILAGGPDTQYF.

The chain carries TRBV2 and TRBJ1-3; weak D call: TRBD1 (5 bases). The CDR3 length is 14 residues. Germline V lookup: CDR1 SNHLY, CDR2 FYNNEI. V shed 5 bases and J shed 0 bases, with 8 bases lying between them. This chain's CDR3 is CASSNRRSGNTIYF. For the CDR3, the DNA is TGTGCCAGCAGTAACAGGCGCTCTGGAAACACCATATATTTT. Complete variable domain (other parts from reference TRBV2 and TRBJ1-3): EPEVTQTPSHQVTQMGQEVILRCVPISNHLYFYWYRQILGQKVEFLVSFYNNEISEKSEIFDDQFSVERPDGSNFTLKIRSTKLEDSAMYFCASSNRRSGNTIYFGEGSWLTVV.

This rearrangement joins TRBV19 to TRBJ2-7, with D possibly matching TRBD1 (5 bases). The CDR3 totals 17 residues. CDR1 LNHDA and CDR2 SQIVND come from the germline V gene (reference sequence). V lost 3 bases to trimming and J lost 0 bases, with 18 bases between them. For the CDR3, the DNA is TGTGCCAGTAGTATGATCCTTGACAGCCTGAGCTCCTACGAGCAGTACTTC. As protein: CASSMILDSLSSYEQYF.